These T cell receptor beta chains were read from a single sample in a study of post-analysis software for immune sequencing data. TCRdb recomputed calls from the PCR reads with MiXCR, one row per CDR3 protein. This sample carries hundreds of thousands of distinct CDR3 sequences, roughly 29% of them seen once, and the ten largest clones take 0.55% to 0.65%. Sequencing used blood. The receptors stem from a girl under 18 with multiple sclerosis. The CDR3 runs from the conserved cysteine through the conserved F or W. The order of the fields is V gene, clone size, J gene, D gene, CDR3 DNA, CDR3 protein. The D gene is left open where the match is weak. A row's size may be missing; if present it is once, few, many or a size class.

>TRBV6-6|many|TRBJ2-1|.
TGTGCCAGCAGTTACGGTGGCCGCCGAGTACTTGAGCAGTTCTTC
CASSYGGRRVLEQFF
>TRBV20-1|.|TRBJ1-4|.
TGCAGTGCTGGAGAAGTAGTTCGTAATGAAAAACTGTTTTTT
CSAGEVVRNEKLFF
>TRBV10-3|few|TRBJ1-1|.
TGTGCCATCAGGGGGGTAAACACTGAAGCTTTCTTT
CAIRGVNTEAFF
>TRBV7-9|few|TRBJ1-5|.
TGTGCCAGCAGCCCCGGGACAAACCTGAATCAGCCCCAGCATTTT
CASSPGTNLNQPQHF
>TRBV5-1|few|TRBJ2-7|TRBD2
TGCGCCAGCAGCCAACTAGCGGGAGGCGGCGAGCAGTACTTC
CASSQLAGGGEQYF
>TRBV24-1|.|TRBJ1-2|.
TGTGCCACCAGTGATGACGCGGGGGCCCATGGCTACACCTTC
CATSDDAGAHGYTF
>TRBV20-1|many|TRBJ1-2|.
TGCAGTGCTCCGGACAAGTCTAACTATGGCTACACCTTC
CSAPDKSNYGYTF
>TRBV28|few|TRBJ2-7|TRBD2
TGTGCCAGCAGTTTAGAACGGGAGGTTACCTACGAGCAGTACTTC
CASSLEREVTYEQYF
>TRBV27|.|TRBJ2-1|TRBD2
TGTGCCAGCAGGGCGGGGGGATTCTCCTACAATGAGCAGTTCTTC
CASRAGGFSYNEQFF
>TRBV12-3/TRBV12-4|few|TRBJ2-3|.
TGTGCCAGCAGTTTAGTAGCGGTGGGGGATACGCAGTATTTT
CASSLVAVGDTQYF
>TRBV25-1|.|TRBJ1-2|.
TGTGCCAGCAGTGCCCCCTATCTACGTGGGTATGGCTACACCTTC
CASSAPYLRGYGYTF
>TRBV28|.|TRBJ1-5|TRBD1
TGTGCCAGCAGGACTCGGGACAGAGTCCAGCCCCAGCATTTT
CASRTRDRVQPQHF
>TRBV6-5|.|TRBJ1-2|.
TGTGCCAGCAGTTACTCGCCGGGACACAACGGCTACACCTTC
CASSYSPGHNGYTF
>TRBV12-3/TRBV12-4|.|TRBJ1-5|.
TGTGCCAGCAGTTTATGGCCAAGGCAGACCCAGCATTTT
CASSLWPRQTQHF
>TRBV6-1|few|TRBJ2-5|.
TGTGCCAGCAGTGAGGGACCTTCACAAGAGACCCAGTACTTC
CASSEGPSQETQYF
>TRBV5-4|.|TRBJ2-1|.
TGTGCCAGCAGCCGTCCCACGGGGAAAGGGAATGAGCAGTTCTTC
CASSRPTGKGNEQFF
>TRBV29-1|.|TRBJ2-1|.
TGCAGCGTTGAGGGTGGGAAGCAGTTCTTC
CSVEGGKQFF
>TRBV6-6|few|TRBJ2-1|.
TGTGCCAGCAGTCTCCGGGGGCAATACAATGAGCAGTTCTTC
CASSLRGQYNEQFF
>TRBV4-1|.|TRBJ2-1|.
TGCGCCAGCAGCCAACAACAACAGGTTCATGAGCAGTTCTTC
CASSQQQQVHEQFF
>TRBV6-2/TRBV6-3|.|TRBJ2-1|.
TGTGCCTGCAGCCTCGGGACGGGCAGGAATGTGCAGTTCTTC
CACSLGTGRNVQFF
>TRBV29-1|.|TRBJ2-3|TRBD2
TGCAGCGTTGAAGATCCCCCTACTAGCGGGAGTTTCATGTGGAGAGATACGCAGTATTTT
CSVEDPPTSGSFMWRDTQYF
>TRBV29-1|many|TRBJ2-1|.
TGCAGCGCACTGGAAACCGGCGATGAGCAGTTCTTC
CSALETGDEQFF
>TRBV28|many|TRBJ2-1|TRBD1
TGTGCCATCCAGTTTGGACAGGGTTGGAGTGAGCAGTTCTTC
CAIQFGQGWSEQFF
>TRBV5-1|few|TRBJ2-5|.
TGCGCCAGCAGCCAGGGGAGCCGGGAGACCCAGTACTTC
CASSQGSRETQYF
>TRBV6-5|few|TRBJ1-3|.
TGTGCCAGCAGTTACTCCGGCGGGGTCGGCTCTGGAAACACCATATATTTT
CASSYSGGVGSGNTIYF
>TRBV29-1|few|TRBJ2-3|TRBD2
TGCAGCGTTGACCTAGCGGGGGGGCAAGATACGCAGTATTTT
CSVDLAGGQDTQYF
>TRBV7-2|few|TRBJ2-7|.
TGTGCCAGCAGTTTATATCTCTCAGGTGGCGAGCAGTACTTC
CASSLYLSGGEQYF
>TRBV20-1|.|TRBJ2-2|TRBD1
TGCAGTGCTAGAGTCCGGACAGGGAACACCGGGGAGCTGTTTTTT
CSARVRTGNTGELFF
>TRBV29-1|.|TRBJ2-5|.
TGCAGCGTTAAAGATTTGGAGTACCAAGAGACCCAGTACTTC
CSVKDLEYQETQYF
>TRBV9|few|TRBJ2-1|.
TGTGCCAGCAGCGTAGAAGCTTTCCTTATCGGGGAGCAGTTCTTC
CASSVEAFLIGEQFF
>TRBV20-1|.|TRBJ1-1|.
TGCAGTGCTAGGGAGAATCGACAGCACGACATAGCTTTCTTT
CSARENRQHDIAFF
>TRBV18|.|TRBJ1-1|TRBD1
TGTGCCAGCTCACCCGAACCCGGGACAGGGAGGGATTACGACACTGAAGCTTTCTTT
CASSPEPGTGRDYDTEAFF
>TRBV12-3/TRBV12-4|.|TRBJ1-1|.
TGTGCCAGCAACCCCCGGGTGAACACTGAAGCTTTCTTT
CASNPRVNTEAFF
>TRBV20-1|few|TRBJ2-5|TRBD2
TGCAGTGCTAGATTCGGGACTAGCGGGGGAGAGACCCAGTACTTC
CSARFGTSGGETQYF
>TRBV7-2|.|TRBJ1-2|.
TGTGCCAGCAGCTTATCTGGGGTTCATAGGTACACCTTC
CASSLSGVHRYTF
>TRBV2|.|TRBJ2-1|TRBD2
TGTGCCAGCGGGGGGACTAGCGGGGGGAATGAGCAGTTCTTC
CASGGTSGGNEQFF
>TRBV9|many|TRBJ2-5|.
TGTGCCAGCAGCGTAGGGATATTACAAGAGACCCAGTACTTC
CASSVGILQETQYF
>TRBV24-1|.|TRBJ2-5|TRBD2
TGTGCCACCAGTGATCGACTAGCAGAGGGTCTGGAGACCCAGTACTTC
CATSDRLAEGLETQYF
>TRBV7-2|.|TRBJ2-7|TRBD1
TGTGCCAGCAGCTTAATGGGGGACAGGTCCTACGAGCAGTACTTC
CASSLMGDRSYEQYF
>TRBV29-1|.|TRBJ2-7|.
TGCAGCGTGACAGCCCGCTACGAGCAGTACTTC
CSVTARYEQYF
>TRBV7-2|.|TRBJ2-1|.
TGTGCCAGCAGCCCCGGGACTTTGCTTGAGCAGTTCTTC
CASSPGTLLEQFF
>TRBV27|few|TRBJ1-5|.
TGTGCCAGCAGTTTATCGTGGGGGGGGAATCAGCCCCAGCATTTT
CASSLSWGGNQPQHF
>TRBV5-5|many|TRBJ2-3|.
TGTGCCAGCAGCTTGGGCCCGGGACAAACAGATACGCAGTATTTT
CASSLGPGQTDTQYF
>TRBV5-1|few|TRBJ2-1|.
TGCGCCAGCAGCTTGGATCGCTGGGGAGGACAGTTCTTC
CASSLDRWGGQFF
>TRBV4-2|few|TRBJ2-5|.
TGTGCCAGCAGCCAAGTCGGGGGAGGCCAAGAGACCCAGTACTTC
CASSQVGGGQETQYF
>TRBV15|.|TRBJ2-1|TRBD2
TGTGCCACCACTCCTAGCGGGAGGGTGGGCAATGAGCAGTTCTTC
CATTPSGRVGNEQFF
>TRBV29-1|.|TRBJ2-5|TRBD2
TGCAGCGTTGTGTCTAGCGGGACCCCTGGGGAGACCCAGTACTTC
CSVVSSGTPGETQYF
>TRBV12-3/TRBV12-4|.|TRBJ2-5|.
TGTGCCAGCAGCCCGACACCCGCAACGTACCAAGAGACCCAGTACTTC
CASSPTPATYQETQYF